The 27 T cell receptor beta chains reported below all come from one sample, sequenced in a study of T cells in Graves' hyperthyroidism and ophthalmopathy. TCR beta CDR3 sequences were amplified from RNA transcripts. During a first-round RT-PCR of the TCR CDR3, the HTBI primer set was used. TCRdb analysed the multiplex PCR reads with MiXCR anew, one entry per CDR3 protein. The sample has around 380,000 distinct CDR3 sequences, about 13% seen once. The sequenced sample was blood. These receptors all stem from a man aged 25-40 years with Graves' hyperthyroidism that later progressed to Graves' ophthalmopathy.

A few counts support this clonotype. The chain joins TRBV30 to TRBJ1-3; no firm D call. This CDR3 spans 15 amino acids. The V and J ends lost 0 bases and 8 bases respectively, with 17 bases between them. Germline V gene lookup returns CDR1 GTSNPN and CDR2 SVGIG (reference sequence). This CDR3 reads CAWSVPRVNLDTIYF. CDR3 DNA: TGTGCCTGGAGTGTACCCCGGGTAAATTTAGACACCATATATTTT.

In its sample, this clonotype was seen a few times. Being one base from a much bigger clone, this may be a read error. This rearrangement joins TRBV28 to TRBJ1-2, with no clear D. This CDR3 contains 13 residues. Trimming shortened V by 6 bases and J by 2 bases, and 10 bases separated the two germline ends. CDR1 is MDHEN, CDR2 SYDVKM, per germline. The CDR3 reads CASRHTQNYGYTF. DNA for the CDR3: TGTGCCAGCAGGCATACACAAAACTATGGCTACACCTTC.

The chain recombines TRBV11-2 with TRBJ2-5, with D tentatively TRBD1 (6 bases). V lost 3 bases and J 0 bases, leaving 23 bases between the germline ends. The CDR3 loop spans 19 amino acids. Germline assignment: CDR1 SGHAT and CDR2 FQNNGV. The CDR3: CASSLLGTLFISNQETQYF. CDR3 nucleotides: TGTGCCAGCAGCTTGCTCGGGACACTCTTCATTTCCAACCAAGAGACCCAGTACTTC.

This clonotype was counted at least ten times. The chain combines TRBV5-5 with TRBJ2-1; D may be TRBD2 (7 bases). This CDR3 has 14 residues. From germline, CDR1 is SGHKS and CDR2 YYEKEE (reference sequence). V was trimmed by 5 bases and J by 6 bases, leaving 15 bases between them. The CDR3 is CASRGWGGLNEQFF. CDR3 sequence (DNA): TGTGCCAGCAGAGGGTGGGGGGGCCTCAATGAGCAGTTCTTC.

This clonotype showed up many times. The V gene is TRBV10-3, the J gene TRBJ2-3, with 7 bases fitting TRBD1. Trimming removed 7 bases from V and 2 bases from J; junction bases left unmatched: 6. Germline CDR1 and CDR2: ENHRY and SYGVKD. CDR3 length: 14 amino acids. The CDR3 DNA follows: TGTGCCATCACTGGAACAGGGGTCACAGATACGCAGTATTTT. It codes for CAITGTGVTDTQYF.

This clonotype came up many times. V gene TRBV28 combines with J gene TRBJ1-6; D is undetermined. V lost 0 bases to trimming and J lost 11 bases, with 11 bases between them. Germline CDR1 is MDHEN and CDR2 is SYDVKM. The CDR3 is made up of 14 amino acids. The CDR3 DNA is TGTGCCAGCAGTTTATGGGGCGTTCTGCCACCCCTCCACTTT. Amino acids: CASSLWGVLPPLHF.

This clonotype occurred a few times. The chain links TRBV11-2 to TRBJ2-7; the D is unclear. The V end was cut by 1 base, the J end by 5 bases, with 9 bases between. CDR1 SGHAT and CDR2 FQNNGV come from the germline V gene. CDR3 length equals 13 residues. The CDR3 bases are TGTGCCAGCAGCTTAGTAGGGTTGGACGAGCAGTACTTC. As protein: CASSLVGLDEQYF.

This clonotype appeared many times. The chain uses TRBV5-1 and TRBJ2-1; 9 positions match TRBD2. The germline gives CDR1 SGHRS, CDR2 YFSETQ. J gave up 10 bases and V 6 bases, and 14 bases lay outside the gene matches. This CDR3 is built from 15 residues. The CDR3 coding sequence is TGCGCCAGCATCCCCGTGGGGACTAGCACAACCGAGCAGTTCTTC. Translation: CASIPVGTSTTEQFF.

In its sample, this clonotype was seen many times. This rearrangement joins TRBV5-1 to TRBJ1-1, with unresolved D. The V end was cut by 2 bases, the J end by 1 base, with 12 bases between. CDR1 SGHRS and CDR2 YFSETQ come from the germline V gene. CDR3 length: 15 amino acids. The chain's CDR3 is CASSFESTANTEAFF. The CDR3 DNA reads as TGCGCCAGCAGCTTCGAAAGCACGGCGAACACTGAAGCTTTCTTT.

V gene TRBV28 combines with J gene TRBJ2-2; D gene uncertain. The CDR3 extends over 16 amino acids. CDR1 is MDHEN, CDR2 SYDVKM, per germline. V dropped 7 bases and J dropped 5 bases, with 20 bases sitting between them. CDR3: CASKVFTGVGTGELFF. The DNA of the CDR3 is TGTGCCAGCAAAGTTTTCACTGGGGTGGGGACCGGGGAGCTGTTTTTT.

To note about this clonotype: A much larger clonotype is one base distant, so this may be a read error. The chain employs TRBV20-1 and TRBJ1-2, with 7 nucleotides matching TRBD1. The CDR3 extends over 15 amino acids. The V segment lost 5 bases and the J segment 4 bases; nucleotides outside the gene matches: 13. Per germline, CDR1 DFQATT and CDR2 SNEGSKA (reference sequence). The CDR3 nucleotides are TGCAGTGCTGGTGACAGGGCCCCCGTCAGCTATGGCTACACCTTC. It specifies CSAGDRAPVSYGYTF.

Ten or more counts support this clonotype. The chain carries TRBV5-1 and TRBJ1-1, with D possibly matching TRBD1 (5 bases). Trimming cost V 3 bases and J 4 bases, with 13 bases left between them. The CDR3 sequence is 14 residues long. CDR1 is SGHRS and CDR2 is YFSETQ in the germline V gene. DNA of the CDR3: TGCGCCAGCAGCTCTACCGGACAATTCACTGAAGCTTTCTTT. The encoded protein is CASSSTGQFTEAFF.

This sequence joins TRBV18 and TRBJ1-1; no clear D. The CDR3 runs 15 residues. V was clipped by 2 bases and J by 7 bases, with 17 bases between them. The germline CDR1 and CDR2 sequences are KGHSH and LQKENI. The CDR3 sequence is CASSPSPEPPIEAFF. Written as DNA, the CDR3 is TGTGCCAGCTCACCAAGCCCGGAACCCCCCATTGAAGCTTTCTTT. The whole variable domain, remainder taken from reference TRBV18 and TRBJ1-1, is NAGVMQNPRHLVRRRGQEARLRCSPMKGHSHVYWYRQLPEEGLKFMVYLQKENIIDESGMPKERFSAEFPKEGPSILRIQQVVRGDSAAYFCASSPSPEPPIEAFFGQGTRLTVV.

This clonotype showed up just once. V is TRBV12-5 and J is TRBJ2-3; D assignment may be TRBD1 or TRBD2 (5 bases each). This CDR3 comprises 16 residues. Trimming cost V 0 bases and J 4 bases, with 14 bases left between them. The germline V gene has CDR1 LGHNT and CDR2 FRNRAP. The CDR3 DNA is TGTGCTAGTGGTTTGGTAACGGTTGGGGACGCAGATACGCAGTATTTT. This translates into CASGLVTVGDADTQYF. The whole variable domain, remainder taken from reference TRBV12-5 and TRBJ2-3, is DARVTQTPRHKVTEMGQEVTMRCQPILGHNTVFWYRQTMMQGLELLAYFRNRAPLDDSGMPKDRFSAEMPDATLATLKIQPSEPRDSAVYFCASGLVTVGDADTQYFGPGTRLTVL.

V usage is TRBV20-1 and J usage is TRBJ1-1, with 10 nucleotides matching TRBD1. V lost 3 bases and J lost 8; bases outside the gene matches: 12. CDR1 and CDR2 (germline): DFQATT, SNEGSKA (reference sequence). The length of the CDR3 is 15 residues. DNA for the CDR3: TGCAGTGCTAGGACGACCGGGACAGGGGTTGTCGAAGCTTTCTTT. It codes for CSARTTGTGVVEAFF.

This chain connects TRBV4-1 to TRBJ2-7, with D possibly TRBD2 on 6 matching bases. The germline V gene has CDR1 MGHRA and CDR2 YSYEKL. The V end was cut by 5 bases, the J end by 2 bases, with 16 bases between. This CDR3 spans 15 amino acids. The CDR3 sequence is CASSFRDSSTYEQYF. The CDR3 bases are TGCGCCAGCAGCTTCCGGGACTCAAGTACCTACGAGCAGTACTTC.

This clonotype was detected ten times or more. The rearrangement uses TRBV28 and TRBJ1-2; TRBD1 matches at 9 bases. Germline values: CDR1 MDHEN, CDR2 SYDVKM. Trimming took 6 bases from V and 8 from J; bases not matched to a gene: 7. The CDR3 has 13 amino acids. DNA for the CDR3: TGTGCCAGCAGCCAGACAGGGGGTTGGGGCTACACCTTC. Translating it yields CASSQTGGWGYTF.

At least ten counts were recorded for this clonotype. The chain joins TRBV19 to TRBJ1-5; D not resolved. Germline CDR1 reads LNHDA; CDR2 reads SQIVND (reference sequence). The CDR3 consists of 14 residues. V lost 4 bases, J lost 6 bases, and 13 bases lay in between. The CDR3 protein is CASSTTVAGQPQHF. CDR3 DNA: TGTGCCAGTAGTACGACTGTGGCGGGTCAGCCCCAGCATTTT.

A few counts support this clonotype. The rearrangement joins TRBV20-1 to TRBJ1-1; possibly TRBD1 for D (6 bases). Germline CDR1 and CDR2: DFQATT and SNEGSKA (reference sequence). Trimming shortened V by 0 bases and J by 7 bases, and 18 bases separated the two germline ends. The CDR3 has 15 residues. CDR3 region: CSARDRAGEGIEAFF. Here the CDR3 DNA reads TGCAGTGCTAGAGATAGGGCAGGGGAAGGCATTGAAGCTTTCTTT.

Written as DNA, the CDR3 is TGCGCCAGCAGCTACCTGGGACCGGCAACTAATGAAAAACTGTTTTTT. It encodes CASSYLGPATNEKLFF. This rearrangement joins TRBV5-1 to TRBJ1-4; D perhaps matches TRBD1 (5 bases). V lost 3 bases, J lost 0 bases, and 12 bases lay in between. There are 16 residues in the CDR3. CDR1 is SGHRS, CDR2 YFSETQ, per germline.

Turning to this clonotype: A read error may be the cause here, since a much bigger clone is one base away. The chain is built from TRBV29-1 and TRBJ1-2, with 7 positions matching TRBD1. CDR1 and CDR2 from the germline V gene are SQVTM and ANQGSEA. V lost 1 base to trimming and J lost 5 bases; unmatched junction nucleotides: 7. The CDR3 is made up of 14 amino acids. CDR3 loop: CSVEGGTEIYGYTF. The CDR3 region has the DNA TGCAGCGTTGAAGGGGGGACAGAGATTTATGGCTACACCTTC.

This chain links TRBV29-1 with TRBJ1-2, with D possibly being TRBD1 (5 bases). CDR1 is SQVTM, CDR2 ANQGSEA, per germline. The CDR3 length is 14 residues. Between the trimmed V and J ends, which lost 8 bases and 1 base, there was a span of 17 bases. The CDR3 here is CSSEGRDGNYGYTF. The CDR3 region has the DNA TGCAGCTCCGAGGGCAGGGATGGTAACTATGGCTACACCTTC.

The V call is TRBV18, the J call TRBJ2-4; 7 positions match TRBD1. Germline CDR1 and CDR2: KGHSH and LQKENI. Trimming cost V 6 bases and J 6 bases; bases outside gene matches: 8. This CDR3 contains 14 residues. This CDR3 reads CASSPEGGRNIQYF. CDR3 bases: TGTGCCAGCTCCCCAGAAGGGGGCCGAAACATTCAGTACTTC.

This clonotype was found many times. The CDR3 DNA is TGTGCCAGCAGCTTTCAAGGGGACAATGAGCAGTTCTTC. Its translation is CASSFQGDNEQFF. The V gene is TRBV7-9, the J gene TRBJ2-1, with TRBD1 as a possible D gene (5 bases). V lost 3 bases, J lost 5 bases, and 8 bases lay in between. The CDR3 sequence is 13 residues long. Germline assignment: CDR1 SEHNR and CDR2 FQNEAQ (reference sequence).

This clonotype was seen ten or more times. The rearrangement links TRBV20-1 to TRBJ1-1; no reliable D call. The CDR3 runs to 13 residues. V was trimmed by 6 bases and J by 4 bases, leaving 15 bases between them. The V gene's germline CDR1 is DFQATT and CDR2 SNEGSKA (reference sequence). In nucleotides, the CDR3 is TGCAGTGCCCTCGGATCTGGAGGCACTGAAGCTTTCTTT. Protein product: CSALGSGGTEAFF.

This clonotype occurred many times. V is TRBV24-1 and J is TRBJ2-5, with D maybe TRBD1 (5 bases). V was clipped by 11 bases and J by 5 bases, with 11 bases between them. CDR1 is KGHDR, CDR2 SFDVKD, per germline. The CDR3 spans 11 residues. CDR3 loop: CAIGQAETQYF. The CDR3 DNA is TGTGCCATCGGACAAGCTGAGACCCAGTACTTC.

The V and J genes are TRBV30 and TRBJ2-3; D ambiguous. Trimming shortened V by 4 bases and J by 2 bases, and 10 bases separated the two germline ends. The V gene's germline CDR1 is GTSNPN and CDR2 SVGIG (reference sequence). The CDR3 is made up of 13 amino acids. The CDR3 region is CAWTGSATDTQYF. The CDR3 DNA sequence: TGTGCCTGGACCGGGTCGGCCACAGATACGCAGTATTTT. Looking up the rest from reference TRBV30 and TRBJ2-3 gives the full variable domain: SQTIHQWPATLVQPVGSPLSLECTVEGTSNPNLYWYRQAAGRGLQLLFYSVGIGQISSEVPQNLSASRPQDRQFILSSKKLLLSDSGFYLCAWTGSATDTQYFGPGTRLTVL.